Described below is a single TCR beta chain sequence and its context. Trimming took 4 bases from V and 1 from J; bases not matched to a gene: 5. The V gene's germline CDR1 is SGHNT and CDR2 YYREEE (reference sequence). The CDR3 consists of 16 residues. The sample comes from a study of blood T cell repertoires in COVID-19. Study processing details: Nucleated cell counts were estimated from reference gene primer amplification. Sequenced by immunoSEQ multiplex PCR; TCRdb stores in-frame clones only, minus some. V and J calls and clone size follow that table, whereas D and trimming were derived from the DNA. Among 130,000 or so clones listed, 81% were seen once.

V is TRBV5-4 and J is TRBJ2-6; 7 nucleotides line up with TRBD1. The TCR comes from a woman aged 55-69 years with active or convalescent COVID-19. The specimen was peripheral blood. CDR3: CASSLRQGSGANVLTF. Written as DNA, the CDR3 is TGTGCCAGCAGCCTTAGACAGGGATCTGGGGCCAACGTCCTGACTTTC.